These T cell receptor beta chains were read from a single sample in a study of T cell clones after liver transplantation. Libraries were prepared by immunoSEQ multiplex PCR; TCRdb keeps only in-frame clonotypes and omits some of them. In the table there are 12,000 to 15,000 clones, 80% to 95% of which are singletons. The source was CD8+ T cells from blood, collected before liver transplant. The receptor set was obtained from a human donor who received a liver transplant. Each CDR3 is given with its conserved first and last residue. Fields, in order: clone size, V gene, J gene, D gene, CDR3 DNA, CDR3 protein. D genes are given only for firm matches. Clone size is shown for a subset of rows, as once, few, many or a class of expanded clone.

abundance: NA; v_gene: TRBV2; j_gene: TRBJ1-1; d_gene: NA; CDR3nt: TGTGCCACCCGTATGGGGGAAGCTTTCTTT; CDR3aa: CATRMGEAFF
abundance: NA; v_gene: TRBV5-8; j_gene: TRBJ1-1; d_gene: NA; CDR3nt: TGTGCCAGCAGTCTTACAGCTTTCTTT; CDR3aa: CASSLTAFF
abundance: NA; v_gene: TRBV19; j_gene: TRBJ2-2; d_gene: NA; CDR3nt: TGTGCGGCTGAGAACACCGGGGAGCTGTTTTTT; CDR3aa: CAAENTGELFF
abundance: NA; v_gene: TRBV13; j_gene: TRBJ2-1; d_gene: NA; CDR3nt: TGTGCCAGCAGTTCAAAAGACATGGGTTTGTACAATGAGCAGTTCTTC; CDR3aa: CASSSKDMGLYNEQFF
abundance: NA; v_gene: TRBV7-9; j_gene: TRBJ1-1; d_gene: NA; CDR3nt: TGTGCCAGCAGCTCACGCTCCGGGACACCGAACACTGAAGCTTTCTTT; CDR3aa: CASSSRSGTPNTEAFF
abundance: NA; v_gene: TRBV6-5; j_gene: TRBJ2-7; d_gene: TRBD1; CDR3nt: TGTGCCAGCAGTTACTCCGGACAGGCCTCAACCTACGAGCAGTACTTC; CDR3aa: CASSYSGQASTYEQYF
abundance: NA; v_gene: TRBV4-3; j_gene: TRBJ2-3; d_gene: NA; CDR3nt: TGCGCCAGCAGCCAAGATTCGGGCGGGCCCCCGGCGGATACGCAGTATTTT; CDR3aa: CASSQDSGGPPADTQYF
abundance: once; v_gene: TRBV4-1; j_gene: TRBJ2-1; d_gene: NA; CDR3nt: TGCGCCAGCAGCCAAAGGGCTAGCTCCTACAATGAGCAGTTCTTC; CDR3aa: CASSQRASSYNEQFF
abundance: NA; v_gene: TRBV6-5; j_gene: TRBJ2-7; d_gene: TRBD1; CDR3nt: TGTGCCAGCAGTAAGACAGGGGCCCTCGGGGACGAGCAGTACTTC; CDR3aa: CASSKTGALGDEQYF
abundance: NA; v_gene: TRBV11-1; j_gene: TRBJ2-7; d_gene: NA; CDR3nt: TGTGCCAGCAGCTTCGGAGCCTCCTACGAGCAGTACTTC; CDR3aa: CASSFGASYEQYF
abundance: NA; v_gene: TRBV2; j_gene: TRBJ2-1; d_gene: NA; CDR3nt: TGTGCCAGCAGAACGGGGACCGGCTACAATGAGCAGTTCTTC; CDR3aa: CASRTGTGYNEQFF
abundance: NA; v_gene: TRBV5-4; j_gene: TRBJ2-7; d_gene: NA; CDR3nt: TGTGCCAGCAGCTACGGGGGCTCCTACGAGCAGTACTTC; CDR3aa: CASSYGGSYEQYF
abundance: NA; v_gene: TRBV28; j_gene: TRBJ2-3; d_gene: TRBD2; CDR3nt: TGTGCCAGCAGTGCACGGCGGGCGCATTCGGGACTAGCGGGAGGATGGGTTGCTACGCAGTATTTT; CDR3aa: CASSARRAHSGLAGGWVATQYF
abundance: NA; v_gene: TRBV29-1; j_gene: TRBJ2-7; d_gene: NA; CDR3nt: TGCAGCGTTGAAGGTGACGGGAGCTCCTACGAGCAGTACTTC; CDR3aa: CSVEGDGSSYEQYF
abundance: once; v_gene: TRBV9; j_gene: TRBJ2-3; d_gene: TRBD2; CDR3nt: TGTGCCAGCAGCGCGGGAGGTAGCACAGATACGCAGTATTTT; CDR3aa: CASSAGGSTDTQYF
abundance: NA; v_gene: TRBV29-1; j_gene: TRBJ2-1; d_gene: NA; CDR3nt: TGCAGCGTTGACGGCGCCTCGGAGAACAATGAGCAGTTCTTC; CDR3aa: CSVDGASENNEQFF
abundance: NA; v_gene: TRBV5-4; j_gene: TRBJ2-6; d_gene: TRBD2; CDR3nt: TGTGCCAGCAGCATGGGGACTAGCGGAAAGCATTCTGGGGCCAACGTCCTGACTTTC; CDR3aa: CASSMGTSGKHSGANVLTF
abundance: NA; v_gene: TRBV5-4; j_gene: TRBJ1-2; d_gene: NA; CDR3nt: TGTGCCAGCAGCTTGGACTTCGGGTCTGGCTACACCTTC; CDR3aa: CASSLDFGSGYTF
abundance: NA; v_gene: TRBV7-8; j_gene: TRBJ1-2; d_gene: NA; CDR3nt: TGCGCCAGCAGCCTGGAAACAGGTTTGAATAACTATGGCTACACCTTC; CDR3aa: CASSLETGLNNYGYTF
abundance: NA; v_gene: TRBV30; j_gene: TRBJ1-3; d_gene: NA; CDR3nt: TGTGCCTGGAGTGCCCCCGGAGGATACTCTGGAAACACCATATATTTT; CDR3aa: CAWSAPGGYSGNTIYF
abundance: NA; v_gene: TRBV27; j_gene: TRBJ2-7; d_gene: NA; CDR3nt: TGTGCCAGCAGTTTATGGTTGGGGTCCGAGCAGTACTTC; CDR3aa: CASSLWLGSEQYF
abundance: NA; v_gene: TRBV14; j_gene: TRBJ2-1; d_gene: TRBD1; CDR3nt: TGTGCCAGCAGCCGAGACAGGGGGCGCTCAGATGAGCAGTTCTTC; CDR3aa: CASSRDRGRSDEQFF
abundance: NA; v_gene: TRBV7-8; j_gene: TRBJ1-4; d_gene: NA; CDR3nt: TGTGCCAGCAGCTTAATGTGGGGGGACCTTATAGACGCTAATGAAAAACTGTTTTTT; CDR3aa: CASSLMWGDLIDANEKLFF
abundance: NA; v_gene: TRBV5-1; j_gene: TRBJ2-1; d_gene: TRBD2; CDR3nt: TGCGCCAGCAGCTTCTCTTTAGCGGGAGGGACTGTGGATGAGCAGTTCTTC; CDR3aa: CASSFSLAGGTVDEQFF
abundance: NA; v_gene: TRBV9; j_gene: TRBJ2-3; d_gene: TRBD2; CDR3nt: TGTGCCAGCAGCGACCGACTAGCGGGAGCCCCCACAGATACGCAGTATTTT; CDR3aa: CASSDRLAGAPTDTQYF
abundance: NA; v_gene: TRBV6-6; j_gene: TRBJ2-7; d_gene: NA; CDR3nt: TGTGCCAGCAGTTACCCTGATAGTTACGAGCAGTACTTC; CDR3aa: CASSYPDSYEQYF
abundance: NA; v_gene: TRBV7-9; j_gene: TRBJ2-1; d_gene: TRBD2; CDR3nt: TGTGCCAGCAGCACCGTAGGCCCTAGCGGACCCAATGAGCAGTTCTTC; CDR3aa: CASSTVGPSGPNEQFF
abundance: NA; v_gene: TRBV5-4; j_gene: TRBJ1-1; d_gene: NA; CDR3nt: TGTGCCAGCAGCTCGTGGGACACTGAAGCTTTCTTT; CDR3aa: CASSSWDTEAFF
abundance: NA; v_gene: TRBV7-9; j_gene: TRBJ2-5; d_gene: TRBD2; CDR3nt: TGTGCCAGCAGCGACCCTTGGCTAGCGGGAGCGGGGGAGACCCAGTACTTC; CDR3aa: CASSDPWLAGAGETQYF
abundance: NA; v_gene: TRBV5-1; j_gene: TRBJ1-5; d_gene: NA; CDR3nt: TGCGCCAGCAGCTTGGGGGAGGGTAGCAATCAGCCCCAGCATTTT; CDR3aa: CASSLGEGSNQPQHF
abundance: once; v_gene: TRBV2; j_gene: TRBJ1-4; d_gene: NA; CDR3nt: TGTGCCAGCAGTGACTTCTCTTTGGTTTATGAAAAACTGTTTTTT; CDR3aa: CASSDFSLVYEKLFF
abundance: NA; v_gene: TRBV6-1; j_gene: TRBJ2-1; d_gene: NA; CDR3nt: TGTGCCAGCACCGGGCTAGGGGGGTACAATGAGCAGTTCTTC; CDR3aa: CASTGLGGYNEQFF
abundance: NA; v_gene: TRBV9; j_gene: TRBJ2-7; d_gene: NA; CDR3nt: TGTGCCAGCAGCCCTATGAACTCCTACGAGCAGTACTTC; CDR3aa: CASSPMNSYEQYF
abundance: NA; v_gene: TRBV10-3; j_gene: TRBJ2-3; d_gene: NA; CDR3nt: TGTGCCATCAGTGAGGCCACAGCTTTTAGCACAGATACGCAGTATTTT; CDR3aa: CAISEATAFSTDTQYF
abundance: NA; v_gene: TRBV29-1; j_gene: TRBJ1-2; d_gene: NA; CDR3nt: TGCAGCGTTGGCCCCGCGCAGCAAGGCTATGGCTACACCTTC; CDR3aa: CSVGPAQQGYGYTF
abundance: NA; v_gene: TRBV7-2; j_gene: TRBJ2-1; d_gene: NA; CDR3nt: TGTGCCAGCAGCTTAGACAGGGTAAGTGAGCAGTTCTTC; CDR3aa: CASSLDRVSEQFF
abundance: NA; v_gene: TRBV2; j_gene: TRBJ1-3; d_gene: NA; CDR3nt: TGTGCCAGCACTGGGGCCGTATCTGGAAACACCATATATTTT; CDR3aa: CASTGAVSGNTIYF
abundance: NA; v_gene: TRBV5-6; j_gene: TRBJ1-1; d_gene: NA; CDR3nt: TGTGCCAGCAGCTTGGACAGGGTTATGACGGCTGAAGCTTTCTTT; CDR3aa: CASSLDRVMTAEAFF
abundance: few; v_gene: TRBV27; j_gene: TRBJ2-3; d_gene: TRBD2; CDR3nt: TGTGCCAGCAGCCGGCGAGGGAGGGCCACAGATACGCAGTATTTT; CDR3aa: CASSRRGRATDTQYF
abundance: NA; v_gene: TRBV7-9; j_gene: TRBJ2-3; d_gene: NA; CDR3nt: TGTGCCAGCAGCCGGCCGGGCCTTAGCACAGATACGCAGTATTTT; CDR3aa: CASSRPGLSTDTQYF
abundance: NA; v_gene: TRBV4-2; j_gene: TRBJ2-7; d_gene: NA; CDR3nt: TGTGCCAGCAGCCAAGAGCTACTAAGCGAGCAGTACTTC; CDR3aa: CASSQELLSEQYF
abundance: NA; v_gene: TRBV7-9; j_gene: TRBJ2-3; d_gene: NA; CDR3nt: TGTGCCAGCAGCTTAGGACTGGGAAGCAGTACAGATACGCAGTATTTT; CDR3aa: CASSLGLGSSTDTQYF
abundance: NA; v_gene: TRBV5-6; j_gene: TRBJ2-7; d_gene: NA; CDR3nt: TGTGCCAGCAGCTTGGCCAGCTCCTACGAGCAGTACTTC; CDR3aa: CASSLASSYEQYF
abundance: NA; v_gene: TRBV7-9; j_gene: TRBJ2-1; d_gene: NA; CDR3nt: TGTGCCAGCAGCGGAACCGTAGGCTTCAATGAGCAGTTCTTC; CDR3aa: CASSGTVGFNEQFF
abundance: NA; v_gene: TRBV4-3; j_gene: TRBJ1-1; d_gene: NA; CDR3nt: TGCGCCAGCAGCCATGGTACCTTAACCAACACTGAAGCTTTCTTT; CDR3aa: CASSHGTLTNTEAFF
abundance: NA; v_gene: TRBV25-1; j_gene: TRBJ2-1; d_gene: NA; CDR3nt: TGTGCCAGCAGTGAATATGATGCACAAAACAATGAGCAGTTCTTC; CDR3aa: CASSEYDAQNNEQFF
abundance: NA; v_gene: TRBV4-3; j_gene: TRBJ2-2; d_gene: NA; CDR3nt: TGCGCCAGCAGCCAAGGGGCGGGCCCTATCACCGGGGAGCTGTTTTTT; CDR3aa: CASSQGAGPITGELFF
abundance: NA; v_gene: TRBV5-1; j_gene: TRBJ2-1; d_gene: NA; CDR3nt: TGCGCCAGCAGCTTGTTCCTCCCAGAAGCCTACAATGAGCAGTTCTTC; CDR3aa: CASSLFLPEAYNEQFF
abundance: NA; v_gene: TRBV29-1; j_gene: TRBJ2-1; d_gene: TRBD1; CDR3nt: TGCAGCGTTGAAAGGACAGGTTTCCCCTACAATGAGCAGTTCTTC; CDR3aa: CSVERTGFPYNEQFF
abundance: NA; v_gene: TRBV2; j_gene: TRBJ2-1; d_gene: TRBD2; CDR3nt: TGTGCCAGCAGTACCACTAGGACTAGCGGGAGGGTGAGCTCCTACAATGAGCAGTTCTTC; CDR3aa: CASSTTRTSGRVSSYNEQFF
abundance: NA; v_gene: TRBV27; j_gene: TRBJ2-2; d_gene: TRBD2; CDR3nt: TGTGCCAGCAGTTTAATGCGGGCTAGCGGGCCGTCCCGGGAGCTGTTTTTT; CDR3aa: CASSLMRASGPSRELFF
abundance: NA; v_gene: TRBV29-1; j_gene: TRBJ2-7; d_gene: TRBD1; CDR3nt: TGCAGCGTGAGGACAGGGCAAATGTACGAGCAGTACTTC; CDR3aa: CSVRTGQMYEQYF
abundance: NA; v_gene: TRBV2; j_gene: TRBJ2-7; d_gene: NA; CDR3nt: TGTGCCAGCAGTGAACGGTCTTACTCCTACGAGCAGTACTTC; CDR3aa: CASSERSYSYEQYF
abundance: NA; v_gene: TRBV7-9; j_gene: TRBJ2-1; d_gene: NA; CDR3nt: TGTGCCAGCAGCTTAGAAGGCGGGGTAGCGATCAATGAGCAGTTCTTC; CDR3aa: CASSLEGGVAINEQFF
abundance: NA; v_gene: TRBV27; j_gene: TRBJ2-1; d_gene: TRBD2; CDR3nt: TGTGCCAGCATCAGACTAGCGGGGGAATACAATGAGCAGTTCTTC; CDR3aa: CASIRLAGEYNEQFF
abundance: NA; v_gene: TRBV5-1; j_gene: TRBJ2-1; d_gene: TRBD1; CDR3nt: TGCGCCAGCAGCTGGGCCGACAGGGCGGACAATGAGCAGTTCTTC; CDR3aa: CASSWADRADNEQFF
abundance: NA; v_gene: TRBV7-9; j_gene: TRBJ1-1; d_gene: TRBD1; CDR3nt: TGTGCCAGCAGCCCTTTCTTGCGGGACAGGGACGTTTTCGACACTGAAGCTTTCTTT; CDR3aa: CASSPFLRDRDVFDTEAFF
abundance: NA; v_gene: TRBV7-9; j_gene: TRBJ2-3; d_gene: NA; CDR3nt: TGTGCCAGCAGCCCGCCCTTAGCGACCCCCACAGATACGCAGTATTTT; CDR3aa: CASSPPLATPTDTQYF
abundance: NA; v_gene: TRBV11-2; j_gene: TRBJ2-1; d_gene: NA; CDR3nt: TGTGCCAGCAGCTTAACCGGGATCACCGGCAATGAGCAGTTCTTC; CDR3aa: CASSLTGITGNEQFF